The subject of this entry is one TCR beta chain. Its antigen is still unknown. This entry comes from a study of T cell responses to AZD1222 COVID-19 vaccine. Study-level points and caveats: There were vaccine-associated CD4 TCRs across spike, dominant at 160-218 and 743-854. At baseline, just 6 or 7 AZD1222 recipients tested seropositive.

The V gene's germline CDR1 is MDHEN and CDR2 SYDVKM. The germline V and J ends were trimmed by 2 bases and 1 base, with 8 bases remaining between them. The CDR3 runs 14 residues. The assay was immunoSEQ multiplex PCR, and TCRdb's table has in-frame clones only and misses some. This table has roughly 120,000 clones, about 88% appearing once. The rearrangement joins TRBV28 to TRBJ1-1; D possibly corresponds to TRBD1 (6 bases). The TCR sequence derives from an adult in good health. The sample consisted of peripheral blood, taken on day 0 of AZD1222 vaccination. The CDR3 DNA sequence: TGTGCCAGCAGTTTAGGCAGGGGGAACACTGAAGCTTTCTTT. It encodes CASSLGRGNTEAFF.